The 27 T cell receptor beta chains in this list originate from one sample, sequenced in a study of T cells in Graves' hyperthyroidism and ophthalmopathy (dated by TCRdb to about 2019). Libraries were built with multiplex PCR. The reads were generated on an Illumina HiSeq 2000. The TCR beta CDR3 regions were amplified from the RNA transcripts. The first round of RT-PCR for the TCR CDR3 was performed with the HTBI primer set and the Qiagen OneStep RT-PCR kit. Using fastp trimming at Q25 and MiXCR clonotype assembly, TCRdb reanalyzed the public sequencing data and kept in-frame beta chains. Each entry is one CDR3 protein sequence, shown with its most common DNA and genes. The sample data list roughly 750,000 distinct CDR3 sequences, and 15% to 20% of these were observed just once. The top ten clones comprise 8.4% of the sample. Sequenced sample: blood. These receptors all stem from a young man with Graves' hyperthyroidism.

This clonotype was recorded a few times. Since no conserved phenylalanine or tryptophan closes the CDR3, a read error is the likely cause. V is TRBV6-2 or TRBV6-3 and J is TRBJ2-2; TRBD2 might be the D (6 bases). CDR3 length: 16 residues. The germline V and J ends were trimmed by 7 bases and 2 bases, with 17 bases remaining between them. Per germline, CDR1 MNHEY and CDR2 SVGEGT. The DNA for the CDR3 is TGTGCCAGCATTCCGGGGGAGTTTTATAACACCGGGGAGCTGTTTTCT. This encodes CASIPGEFYNTGELFS.

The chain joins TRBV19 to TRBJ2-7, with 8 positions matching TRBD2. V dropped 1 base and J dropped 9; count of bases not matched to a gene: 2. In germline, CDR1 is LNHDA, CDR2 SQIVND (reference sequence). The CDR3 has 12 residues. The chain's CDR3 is CASSIAGTRQYF. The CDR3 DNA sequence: TGTGCCAGTAGTATAGCCGGGACTAGGCAGTACTTC.

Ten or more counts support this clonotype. CDR3 sequence reads: CASSLGPPGWQYF. The CDR3 region has the DNA TGCGCCAGCAGCTTGGGGCCGCCCGGGTGGCAGTACTTC. This sequence joins TRBV5-1 and TRBJ2-7, with D unclear. This CDR3 comprises 13 residues. V was pared by 0 bases and J by 9 bases, with 13 bases between. Germline CDR1 and CDR2: SGHRS and YFSETQ.

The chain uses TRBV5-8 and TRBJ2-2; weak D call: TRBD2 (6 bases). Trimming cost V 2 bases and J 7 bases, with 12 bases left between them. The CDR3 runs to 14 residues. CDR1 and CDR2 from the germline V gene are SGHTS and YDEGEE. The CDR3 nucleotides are TGTGCCAGCAGCTTCCGGGAGCAGGGCGGGGAGCTGTTTTTT. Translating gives CASSFREQGGELFF.

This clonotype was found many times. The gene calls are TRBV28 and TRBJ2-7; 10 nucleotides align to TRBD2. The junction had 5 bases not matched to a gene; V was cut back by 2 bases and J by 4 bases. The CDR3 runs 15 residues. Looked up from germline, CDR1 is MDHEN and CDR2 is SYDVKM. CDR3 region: CASSLGPSGRYEQYF. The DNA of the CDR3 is TGTGCCAGCAGTTTAGGGCCTAGCGGGAGATACGAGCAGTACTTC. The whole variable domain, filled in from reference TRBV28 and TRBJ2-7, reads DVKVTQSSRYLVKRTGEKVFLECVQDMDHENMFWYRQDPGLGLRLIYFSYDVKMKEKGDIPEGYSVSREKKERFSLILESASTNQTSMYLCASSLGPSGRYEQYFGPGTRLTVT.

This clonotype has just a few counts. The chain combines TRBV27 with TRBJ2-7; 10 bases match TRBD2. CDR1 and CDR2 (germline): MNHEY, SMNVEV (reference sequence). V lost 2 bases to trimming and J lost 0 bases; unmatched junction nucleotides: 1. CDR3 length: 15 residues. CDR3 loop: CASSLTSGISYEQYF. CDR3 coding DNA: TGTGCCAGCAGTTTAACTAGCGGGATCTCCTACGAGCAGTACTTC.

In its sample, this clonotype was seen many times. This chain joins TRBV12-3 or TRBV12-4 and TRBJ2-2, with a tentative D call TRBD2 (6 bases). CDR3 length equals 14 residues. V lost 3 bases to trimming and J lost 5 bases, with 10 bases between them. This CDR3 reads CASSFRLVTGELFF. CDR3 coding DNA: TGTGCCAGCAGTTTTCGACTAGTTACCGGGGAGCTGTTTTTT.

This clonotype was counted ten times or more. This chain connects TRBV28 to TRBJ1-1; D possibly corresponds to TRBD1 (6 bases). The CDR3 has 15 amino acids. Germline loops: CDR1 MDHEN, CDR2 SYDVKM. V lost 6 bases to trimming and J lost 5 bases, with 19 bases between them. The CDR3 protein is CASRSYRVVGTEAFF. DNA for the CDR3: TGTGCCAGCAGATCGTACAGGGTGGTTGGGACTGAAGCTTTCTTT.

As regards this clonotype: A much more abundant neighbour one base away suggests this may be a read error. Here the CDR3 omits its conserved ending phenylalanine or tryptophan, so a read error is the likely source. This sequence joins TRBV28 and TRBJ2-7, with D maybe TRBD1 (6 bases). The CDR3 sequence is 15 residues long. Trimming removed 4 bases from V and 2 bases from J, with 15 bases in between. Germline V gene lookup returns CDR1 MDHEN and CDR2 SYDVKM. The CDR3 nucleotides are TGTGCCAGCAGTTCTACAGGGAAAGGGGCCTACGAGCAGTACCTC. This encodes CASSSTGKGAYEQYL.

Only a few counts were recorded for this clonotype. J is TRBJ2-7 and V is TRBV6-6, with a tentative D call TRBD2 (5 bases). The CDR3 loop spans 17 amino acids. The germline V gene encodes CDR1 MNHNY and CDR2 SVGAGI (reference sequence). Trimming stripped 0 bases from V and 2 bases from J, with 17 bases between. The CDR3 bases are TGTGCCAGCAGTTACTCGATACGGGATGGGAACCCCTACGAGCAGTACTTC. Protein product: CASSYSIRDGNPYEQYF.

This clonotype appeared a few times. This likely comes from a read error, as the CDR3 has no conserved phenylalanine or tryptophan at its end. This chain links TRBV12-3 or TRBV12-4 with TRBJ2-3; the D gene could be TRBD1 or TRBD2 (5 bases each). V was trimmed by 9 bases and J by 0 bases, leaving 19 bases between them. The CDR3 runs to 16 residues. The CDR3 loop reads CASNFGTLTSTDTQYL. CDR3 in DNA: TGTGCCAGTAACTTTGGGACGTTGACTAGCACAGATACGCAGTATCTT.

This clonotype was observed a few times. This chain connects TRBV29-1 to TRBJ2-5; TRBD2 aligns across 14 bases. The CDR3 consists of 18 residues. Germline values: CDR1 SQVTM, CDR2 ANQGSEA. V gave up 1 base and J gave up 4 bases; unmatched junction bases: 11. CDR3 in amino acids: CSVEGGPGLAGEGETQYF. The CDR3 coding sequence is TGCAGCGTTGAAGGCGGACCGGGACTAGCGGGAGAGGGAGAGACCCAGTACTTC. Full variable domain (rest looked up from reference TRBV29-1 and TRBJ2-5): SAVISQKPSRDICQRGTSLTIQCQVDSQVTMMFWYRQQPGQSLTLIATANQGSEATYESGFVIDKFPISRPNLTFSTLTVSNMSPEDSSIYLCSVEGGPGLAGEGETQYFGPGTRLLVL.

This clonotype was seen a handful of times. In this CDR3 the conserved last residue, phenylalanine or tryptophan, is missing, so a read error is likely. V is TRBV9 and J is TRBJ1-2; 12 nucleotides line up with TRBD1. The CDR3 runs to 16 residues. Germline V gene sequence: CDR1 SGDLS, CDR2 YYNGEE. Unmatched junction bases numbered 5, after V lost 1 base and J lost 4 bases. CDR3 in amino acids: CASSVKGQGAPYGYTL. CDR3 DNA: TGTGCCAGCAGCGTAAAGGGACAGGGGGCCCCCTATGGCTACACCCTC.

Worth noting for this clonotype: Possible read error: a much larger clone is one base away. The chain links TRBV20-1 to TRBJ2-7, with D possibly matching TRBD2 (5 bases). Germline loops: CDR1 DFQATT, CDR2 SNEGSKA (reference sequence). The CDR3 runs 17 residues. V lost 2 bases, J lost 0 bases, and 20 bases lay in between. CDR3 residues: CSARPTLEAGLSYEQYF. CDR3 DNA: TGCAGTGCTAGACCAACGCTAGAGGCGGGCCTCTCCTACGAGCAGTACTTC.

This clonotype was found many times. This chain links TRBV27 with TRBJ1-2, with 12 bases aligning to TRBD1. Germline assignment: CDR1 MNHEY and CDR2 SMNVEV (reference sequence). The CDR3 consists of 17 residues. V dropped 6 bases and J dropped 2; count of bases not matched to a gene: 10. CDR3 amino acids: CASSSGDRGLGNYGYTF. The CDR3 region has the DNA TGTGCCAGCAGCTCCGGGGACAGGGGGCTTGGCAACTATGGCTACACCTTC.

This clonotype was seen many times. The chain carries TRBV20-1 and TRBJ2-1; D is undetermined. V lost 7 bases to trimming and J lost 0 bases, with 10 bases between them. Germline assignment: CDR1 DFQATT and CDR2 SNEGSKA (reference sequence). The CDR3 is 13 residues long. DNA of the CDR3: TGCAGTGTAGACTGGGGCTCCTACAATGAGCAGTTCTTC. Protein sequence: CSVDWGSYNEQFF.

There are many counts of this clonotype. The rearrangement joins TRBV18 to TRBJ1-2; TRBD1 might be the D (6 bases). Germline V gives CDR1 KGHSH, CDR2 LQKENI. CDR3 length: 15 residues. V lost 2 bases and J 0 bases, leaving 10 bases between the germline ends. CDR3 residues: CASSPMDRTNYGYTF. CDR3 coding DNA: TGTGCCAGCTCACCAATGGACAGAACTAACTATGGCTACACCTTC.

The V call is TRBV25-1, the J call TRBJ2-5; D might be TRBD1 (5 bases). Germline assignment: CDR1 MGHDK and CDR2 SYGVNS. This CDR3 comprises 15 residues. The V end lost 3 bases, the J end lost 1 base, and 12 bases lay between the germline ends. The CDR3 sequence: CASSEGSGPQETQYF. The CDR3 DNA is TGTGCCAGCAGTGAGGGATCAGGGCCCCAAGAGACCCAGTACTTC.

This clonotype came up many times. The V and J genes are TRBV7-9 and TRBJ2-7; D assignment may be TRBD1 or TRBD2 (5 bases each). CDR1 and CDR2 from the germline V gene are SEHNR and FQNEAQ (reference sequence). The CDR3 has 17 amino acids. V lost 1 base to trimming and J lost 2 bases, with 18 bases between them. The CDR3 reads CASSLEHPGTAAYEQYF. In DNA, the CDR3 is TGTGCCAGCAGCTTAGAACACCCCGGGACCGCAGCCTACGAGCAGTACTTC.

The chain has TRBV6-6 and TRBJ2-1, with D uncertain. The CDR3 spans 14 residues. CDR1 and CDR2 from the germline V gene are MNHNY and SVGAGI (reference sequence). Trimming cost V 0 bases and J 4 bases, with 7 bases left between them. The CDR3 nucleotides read TGTGCCAGCAGTTACTCGAGCGCGTACAATGAGCAGTTCTTC. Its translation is CASSYSSAYNEQFF.

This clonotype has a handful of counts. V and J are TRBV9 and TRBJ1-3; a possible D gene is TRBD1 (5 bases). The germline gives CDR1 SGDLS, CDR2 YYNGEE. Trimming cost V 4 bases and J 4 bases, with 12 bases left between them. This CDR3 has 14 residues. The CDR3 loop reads CASSPRGLGNTIYF. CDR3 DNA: TGTGCCAGCAGCCCCCGGGGACTGGGAAACACCATATATTTT.

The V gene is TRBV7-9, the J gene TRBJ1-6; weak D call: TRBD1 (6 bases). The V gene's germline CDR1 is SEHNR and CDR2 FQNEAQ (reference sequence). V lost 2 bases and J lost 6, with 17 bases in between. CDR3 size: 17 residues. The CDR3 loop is CASSLPAGHRVNSPLHF. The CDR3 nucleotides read TGTGCCAGCAGCTTACCGGCGGGGCACAGGGTTAATTCACCCCTCCACTTT. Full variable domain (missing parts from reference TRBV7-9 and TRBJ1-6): DTGVSQNPRHKITKRGQNVTFRCDPISEHNRLYWYRQTLGQGPEFLTYFQNEAQLEKSRLLSDRFSAERPKGSFSTLEIQRTEQGDSAMYLCASSLPAGHRVNSPLHFGNGTRLTVT.

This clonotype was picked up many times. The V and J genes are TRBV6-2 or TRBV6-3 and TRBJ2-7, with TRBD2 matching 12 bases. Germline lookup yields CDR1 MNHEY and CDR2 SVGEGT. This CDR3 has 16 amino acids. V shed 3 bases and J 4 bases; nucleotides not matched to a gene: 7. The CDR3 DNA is TGTGCCAGCAGTTATGGCCTAGCGGGAGGGCCGTACGAGCAGTACTTC. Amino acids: CASSYGLAGGPYEQYF.

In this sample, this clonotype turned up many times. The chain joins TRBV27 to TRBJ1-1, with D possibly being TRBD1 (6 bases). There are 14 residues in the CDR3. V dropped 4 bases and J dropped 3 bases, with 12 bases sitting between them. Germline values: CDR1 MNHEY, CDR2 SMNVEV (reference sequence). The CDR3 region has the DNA TGTGCCAGCAGTTCCCCGGGGGCGGACACTGAAGCTTTCTTT. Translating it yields CASSSPGADTEAFF.

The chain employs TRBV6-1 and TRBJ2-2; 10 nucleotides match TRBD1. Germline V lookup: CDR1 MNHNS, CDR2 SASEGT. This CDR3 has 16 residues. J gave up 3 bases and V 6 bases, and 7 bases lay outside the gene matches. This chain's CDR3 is CASRRTTGGYTGELFF. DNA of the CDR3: TGTGCCAGCAGGCGGACGACAGGGGGCTACACCGGGGAGCTGTTTTTT.

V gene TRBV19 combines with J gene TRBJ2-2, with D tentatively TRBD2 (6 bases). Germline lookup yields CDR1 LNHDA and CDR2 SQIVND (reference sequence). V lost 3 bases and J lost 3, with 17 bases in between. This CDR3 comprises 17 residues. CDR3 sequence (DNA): TGTGCCAGTAGTATGGGTCCGGACTATGGTTACACCGGGGAGCTGTTTTTT. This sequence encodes CASSMGPDYGYTGELFF.

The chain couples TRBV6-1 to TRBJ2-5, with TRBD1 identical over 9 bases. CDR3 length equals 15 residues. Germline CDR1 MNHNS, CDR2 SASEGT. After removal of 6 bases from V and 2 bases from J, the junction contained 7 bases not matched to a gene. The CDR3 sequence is CASRHTGGPQETQYF. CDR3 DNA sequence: TGTGCCAGCAGACATACAGGGGGCCCGCAAGAGACCCAGTACTTC.